This is a list of T cell receptor beta chains from one sample in a study of cytomegalovirus exposure and HLA in healthy donors. TCRdb keeps only in-frame clones here, not all; method: immunoSEQ multiplex PCR. In the table there are about 160,000 clones, approximately 89% of which are singletons. Sequenced material: PBMCs. Every receptor here comes from a woman younger than 30 in good health and CMV-seropositive. Both conserved end residues are part of each CDR3. Fields, in order: D gene, J gene, clone size, V gene, CDR3 protein, CDR3 DNA. A D gene is named only where the DNA matches it firmly. Expanded clones are given a class, and other clones once, few, many or no size at all.

- | TRBJ2-7 | - | TRBV16 | CASSPIAVHEQYF | TGTGCCAGCAGCCCCATTGCGGTACACGAGCAGTACTTC
- | TRBJ2-1 | - | TRBV30 | CAGRTDSYNEQFF | TGTGCCGGCCGGACAGACTCCTACAATGAGCAGTTCTTC
- | TRBJ2-7 | - | TRBV9 | CASGPGTDGKQYF | TGTGCCAGCGGTCCGGGAACCGATGGTAAGCAGTACTTC
TRBD2 | TRBJ2-5 | - | TRBV4-3 | CASSQAAAGLAGEETQYF | TGCGCCAGCAGCCAAGCAGCGGCGGGACTAGCGGGAGAAGAGACCCAGTACTTC
- | TRBJ1-2 | - | TRBV7-3 | CASSRIPGNYGYTF | TGTGCCAGCAGTCGAATCCCGGGAAACTATGGCTACACCTTC
TRBD2 | TRBJ2-7 | - | TRBV11-3 | CASSLGGGGEQYF | TGTGCCAGCAGCTTAGGTGGGGGAGGGGAGCAGTACTTC
- | TRBJ1-3 | - | TRBV6-5 | CASRPTGLSGNTIYF | TGTGCCAGCAGGCCGACAGGACTCTCTGGAAACACCATATATTTT
- | TRBJ1-5 | - | TRBV2 | CASSTKTGFLNQPQHF | TGTGCCAGCAGTACTAAGACAGGATTTTTGAATCAGCCCCAGCATTTT
- | TRBJ1-1 | - | TRBV20-1 | CSASRETEAFF | TGCAGTGCTAGCCGGGAGACTGAAGCTTTCTTT
TRBD1 | TRBJ1-2 | - | TRBV11-2 | CASRRGRTSNYGYTF | TGTGCCAGCCGGAGGGGGCGTACCTCTAACTATGGCTACACCTTC
- | TRBJ2-1 | - | TRBV2 | CASSARPYNEQFF | TGTGCCAGCAGTGCCAGGCCCTACAATGAGCAGTTCTTC
- | TRBJ2-1 | - | TRBV6-1 | CASLGEDEQFF | TGTGCCAGCCTAGGGGAGGATGAGCAGTTCTTC
TRBD2 | TRBJ2-7 | - | TRBV5-6 | CASSSVAGWVAGFYEQYF | TGTGCCAGCAGCTCCGTAGCGGGGTGGGTGGCGGGGTTCTACGAGCAGTACTTC
TRBD2 | TRBJ2-7 | - | TRBV6-1 | CASRLGSGSSYEQYF | TGTGCCAGCAGACTGGGTAGCGGGAGCTCCTACGAGCAGTACTTC
TRBD1 | TRBJ2-7 | - | TRBV6-5 | CASSPDRGEQYF | TGTGCCAGCAGTCCGGACAGGGGCGAGCAGTACTTC
TRBD2 | TRBJ2-3 | - | TRBV7-6 | CAPAALGRGSTDTQYF | TGTGCGCCAGCAGCCCTCGGGAGGGGGAGCACAGATACGCAGTATTTT
TRBD1 | TRBJ2-4 | - | TRBV27 | CASSPGQGISKNIQYF | TGTGCCAGCAGCCCGGGACAGGGGATATCCAAAAACATTCAGTACTTC
TRBD2 | TRBJ2-5 | - | TRBV7-6 | CASSLRPGGSETQYF | TGTGCCAGCAGCTTGAGGCCCGGGGGGAGTGAGACCCAGTACTTC
TRBD2 | TRBJ2-1 | once | TRBV2 | CASSVRTSGNEQFF | TGTGCCAGCAGTGTAAGGACTAGCGGGAATGAGCAGTTCTTC
TRBD1 | TRBJ2-1 | - | TRBV7-9 | CASSRITGGTYNEQFF | TGTGCCAGCAGCCGAATCACAGGGGGCACCTACAATGAGCAGTTCTTC
- | TRBJ2-7 | - | TRBV11-3 | CASSLDSSYEQYF | TGTGCCAGCAGCTTGGACAGCTCCTACGAGCAGTACTTC
- | TRBJ2-7 | - | TRBV27 | CASTTGWGILYEQYF | TGTGCCAGCACCACAGGGTGGGGGATACTCTACGAGCAGTACTTC
TRBD2 | TRBJ2-5 | - | TRBV2 | CASRAVGSGKETQYF | TGTGCCAGCAGAGCCGTTGGTAGCGGGAAAGAGACCCAGTACTTC
- | TRBJ1-2 | - | TRBV11-1 | CASSTRGPISYGYTF | TGTGCCAGCAGCACCAGGGGTCCCATATCATATGGCTACACCTTC
TRBD1 | TRBJ1-2 | - | TRBV27 | CASSLYQGAYGYTF | TGTGCCAGCAGTTTATATCAGGGGGCCTATGGCTACACCTTC
- | TRBJ1-4 | - | TRBV6-1 | CATLFTGRVGLFF | TGTGCCACCCTTTTTACTGGCAGGGTGGGACTGTTTTTT
TRBD1 | TRBJ2-7 | once | TRBV14 | CASSQWDRDSYEQYF | TGTGCCAGCAGCCAATGGGACAGGGACTCCTACGAGCAGTACTTC
- | TRBJ2-2 | - | TRBV27 | CASSLRGYTGELFF | TGTGCCAGCAGCCTAAGGGGGTACACCGGGGAGCTGTTTTTT
- | TRBJ2-7 | - | TRBV11-2 | CASSGAGQVAIEQYF | TGTGCCAGCAGCGGGGCGGGGCAGGTAGCTATCGAGCAGTACTTC
- | TRBJ1-1 | - | TRBV5-5 | CASSRSGNTEAFF | TGTGCCAGCAGCCGATCGGGGAACACTGAAGCTTTCTTT
- | TRBJ1-1 | - | TRBV28 | CASSSGHTEAFF | TGTGCCAGCAGCTCCGGACATACTGAAGCTTTCTTT
TRBD1 | TRBJ1-4 | - | TRBV28 | CASSGGTAANEKLFF | TGTGCCAGCAGTGGGGGGACAGCTGCTAATGAAAAACTGTTTTTT
- | TRBJ2-3 | once | TRBV18 | CASSPPQGKGDTDTQYF | TGTGCCAGCTCACCCCCCCAGGGGAAGGGGGACACAGATACGCAGTATTTT
- | TRBJ2-1 | few | TRBV4-3 | CASSPGREIYNEQFF | TGCGCCAGCAGCCCAGGTCGGGAGATCTACAATGAGCAGTTCTTC
- | TRBJ1-2 | once | TRBV4-1 | CASSRGLPIGALNYGYTF | TGCGCCAGCAGCCGGGGGCTCCCAATAGGCGCCCTTAACTATGGCTACACCTTC
TRBD2 | TRBJ2-2 | - | TRBV10-1 | CASSSRTSGNTGELFF | TGCGCCAGCAGTTCCAGGACTAGCGGAAACACCGGGGAGCTGTTTTTT
- | TRBJ1-2 | - | TRBV5-1 | CASSLGGESGGYTF | TGCGCCAGCAGCTTGGGCGGAGAAAGTGGAGGCTACACCTTC
TRBD1 | TRBJ1-2 | - | TRBV28 | CASSLSVRGLNYGYTF | TGTGCCAGCAGTTTATCTGTAAGGGGGCTGAACTATGGCTACACCTTC
- | TRBJ2-5 | few | TRBV7-3 | CASSLSQGETQYF | TGTGCCAGCAGCTTATCGCAGGGAGAGACCCAGTACTTC
TRBD2 | TRBJ2-1 | few | TRBV28 | CASTSGGEWLSYNEQFF | TGTGCCAGCACCTCGGGAGGGGAGTGGCTTTCCTACAATGAGCAGTTCTTC
- | TRBJ2-5 | - | TRBV25-1 | CASSEFGREETQYF | TGTGCCAGCAGTGAATTCGGCAGGGAAGAGACCCAGTACTTC
TRBD2 | TRBJ2-1 | - | TRBV12-5 | CASGGEGVEQFF | TGTGCTAGTGGTGGGGAGGGTGTCGAGCAGTTCTTC
- | TRBJ2-7 | - | TRBV29-1 | CSVEGPTGDHYEQYF | TGCAGCGTTGAAGGGCCAACGGGGGACCACTACGAGCAGTACTTC
- | TRBJ1-4 | - | TRBV5-6 | CASSFEGEKLFF | TGTGCCAGCAGCTTTGAGGGTGAAAAACTGTTTTTT
- | TRBJ1-2 | - | TRBV4-3 | CASSQEFLGGSNYGYTF | TGCGCCAGCAGCCAAGAATTCTTAGGTGGGAGTAACTATGGCTACACCTTC
- | TRBJ1-5 | - | TRBV4-1 | CASSQDLPGDQPQHF | TGCGCCAGCAGCCAAGATTTACCAGGGGATCAGCCCCAGCATTTT
TRBD1 | TRBJ2-7 | once | TRBV29-1 | CSVKTGQGSVQYF | TGCAGCGTAAAAACTGGACAGGGGAGCGTGCAGTACTTC
TRBD2 | TRBJ2-5 | - | TRBV4-2 | CASSQGGGSGEETQYF | TGTGCCAGCAGCCAAGGGGGAGGCAGCGGGGAGGAGACCCAGTACTTC
- | TRBJ1-1 | - | TRBV10-3 | CAISYTGNTEAFF | TGTGCCATCAGTTACACGGGGAACACTGAAGCTTTCTTT
- | TRBJ1-5 | - | TRBV6-1 | CASSRTPSNQPQHF | TGTGCCAGCAGTCGGACACCTAGCAATCAGCCCCAGCATTTT
- | TRBJ1-5 | - | TRBV2 | CASSEARGFWQPQHF | TGTGCCAGCAGTGAAGCAAGGGGTTTTTGGCAGCCCCAGCATTTT
- | TRBJ2-4 | few | TRBV18 | CASSPIVTVAKNIQYF | TGTGCCAGCTCACCTATCGTTACAGTAGCCAAAAACATTCAGTACTTC